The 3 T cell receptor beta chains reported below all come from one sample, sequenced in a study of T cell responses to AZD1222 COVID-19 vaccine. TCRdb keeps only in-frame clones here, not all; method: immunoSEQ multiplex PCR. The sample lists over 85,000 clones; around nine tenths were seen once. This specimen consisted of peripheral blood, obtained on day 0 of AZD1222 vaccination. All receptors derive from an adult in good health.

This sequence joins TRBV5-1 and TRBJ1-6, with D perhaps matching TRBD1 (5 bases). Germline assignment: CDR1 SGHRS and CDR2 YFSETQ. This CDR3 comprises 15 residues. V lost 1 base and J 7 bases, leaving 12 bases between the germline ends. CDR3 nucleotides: TGCGCCAGCAGCTTGTCGTCAGCAGGGAATTCACCCCTCCACTTT. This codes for CASSLSSAGNSPLHF.

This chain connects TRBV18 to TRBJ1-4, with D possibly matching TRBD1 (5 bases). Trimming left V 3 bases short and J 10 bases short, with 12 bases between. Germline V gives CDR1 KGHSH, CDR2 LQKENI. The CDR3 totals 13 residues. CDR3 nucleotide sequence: TGTGCCAGCTCACCCCGGGACCAAGGAAAACTGTTTTTT. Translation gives CASSPRDQGKLFF.

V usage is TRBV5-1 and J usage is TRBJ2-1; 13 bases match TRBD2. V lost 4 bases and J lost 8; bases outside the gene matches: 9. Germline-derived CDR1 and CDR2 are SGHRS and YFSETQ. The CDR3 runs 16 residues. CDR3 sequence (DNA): TGCGCCAGCAGCATAACACTAGCGGGAGGGCCGGATGAGCAGTTCTTC. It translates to CASSITLAGGPDEQFF.